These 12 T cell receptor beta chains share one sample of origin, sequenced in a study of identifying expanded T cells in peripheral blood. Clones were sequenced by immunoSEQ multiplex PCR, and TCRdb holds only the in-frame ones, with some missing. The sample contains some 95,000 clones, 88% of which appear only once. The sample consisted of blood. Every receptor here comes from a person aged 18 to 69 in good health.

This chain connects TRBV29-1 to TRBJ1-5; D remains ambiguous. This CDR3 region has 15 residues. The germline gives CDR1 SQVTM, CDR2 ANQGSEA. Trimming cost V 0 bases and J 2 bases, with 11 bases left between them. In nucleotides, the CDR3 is TGCAGCGTTGAAGAGTCCCCCGCAGGCAATCAGCCCCAGCATTTT. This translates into CSVEESPAGNQPQHF.

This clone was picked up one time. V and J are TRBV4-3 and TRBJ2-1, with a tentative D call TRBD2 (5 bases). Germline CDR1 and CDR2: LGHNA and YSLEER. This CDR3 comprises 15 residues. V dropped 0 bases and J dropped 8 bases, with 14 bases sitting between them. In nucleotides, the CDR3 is TGCGCCAGCAGCCAAGATCTGAGTTGGGGAGATGAGCAGTTCTTC. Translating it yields CASSQDLSWGDEQFF.

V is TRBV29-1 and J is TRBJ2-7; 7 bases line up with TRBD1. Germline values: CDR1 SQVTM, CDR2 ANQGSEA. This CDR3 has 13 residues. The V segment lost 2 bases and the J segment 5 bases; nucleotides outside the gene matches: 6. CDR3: CSVEKGAGDEQYF. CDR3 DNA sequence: TGCAGCGTTGAAAAGGGGGCTGGGGACGAGCAGTACTTC.

The CDR3 DNA sequence: TGTGCCAGTAGTGCGGACAGGGGGCGCCTGATGGACACTGAAGCTTTCTTT. Translating gives CASSADRGRLMDTEAFF. This chain links TRBV19 with TRBJ1-1, with TRBD1 identical over 11 bases. Germline V gives CDR1 LNHDA, CDR2 SQIVND (reference sequence). The trim removed 5 bases at V and 3 bases at J, leaving 11 bases unmatched. This CDR3 region has 17 residues.

The CDR3 here is CASSLATSGGANEQFF. CDR3 bases: TGTGCCAGCAGCTTAGCCACTAGCGGGGGGGCAAATGAGCAGTTCTTC. The V gene is TRBV7-6, the J gene TRBJ2-1; the match to TRBD2 covers 13 bases. V shed 0 bases, J shed 7 bases, and the junction held 3 bases outside the gene matches. The CDR3 consists of 16 residues. Germline V gene sequence: CDR1 SGHVS, CDR2 FNYEAQ.

The CDR3 region has the DNA TGCGCCAGCAGCTTGCGACTAGCGGCCTACAATGAGCAGTTCTTC. This translates into CASSLRLAAYNEQFF. The chain employs TRBV5-1 and TRBJ2-1; the match to TRBD2 covers 9 bases. V dropped 1 base and J dropped 2; count of bases not matched to a gene: 1. The CDR3 sequence is 15 residues long. Germline CDR1 reads SGHRS; CDR2 reads YFSETQ. Combining the CDR3 with reference TRBV5-1 and TRBJ2-1 gives the whole variable domain KAGVTQTPRYLIKTRGQQVTLSCSPISGHRSVSWYQQTPGQGLQFLFEYFSETQRNKGNFPGRFSGRQFSNSRSEMNVSTLELGDSALYLCASSLRLAAYNEQFFGPGTRLTVL.

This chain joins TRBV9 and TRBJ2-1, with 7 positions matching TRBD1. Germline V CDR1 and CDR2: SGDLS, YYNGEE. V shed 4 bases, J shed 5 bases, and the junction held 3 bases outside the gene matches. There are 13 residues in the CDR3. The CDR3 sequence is CASSSDRDNEQFF. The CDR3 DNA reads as TGTGCCAGCAGCTCCGACAGGGACAATGAGCAGTTCTTC. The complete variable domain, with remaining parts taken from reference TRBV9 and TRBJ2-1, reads DSGVTQTPKHLITATGQRVTLRCSPRSGDLSVYWYQQSLDQGLQFLIQYYNGEERAKGNILERFSAQQFPDLHSELNLSSLELGDSALYFCASSSDRDNEQFFGPGTRLTVL.

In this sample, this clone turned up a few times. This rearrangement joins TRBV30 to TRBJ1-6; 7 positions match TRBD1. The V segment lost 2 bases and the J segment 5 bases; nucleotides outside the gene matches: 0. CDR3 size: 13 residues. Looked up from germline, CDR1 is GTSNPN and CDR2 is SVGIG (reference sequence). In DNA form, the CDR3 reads TGTGCCTGGAGTCAGGGGGATAATTCACCCCTCCACTTT. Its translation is CAWSQGDNSPLHF.

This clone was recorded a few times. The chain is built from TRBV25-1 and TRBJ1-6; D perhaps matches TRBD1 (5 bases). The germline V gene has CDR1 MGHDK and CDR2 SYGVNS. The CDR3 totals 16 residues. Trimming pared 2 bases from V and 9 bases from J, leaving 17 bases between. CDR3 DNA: TGTGCCAGCAGTGAAACCCCGGGGGATCTTGGTTCACCCCTCCACTTT. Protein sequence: CASSETPGDLGSPLHF.

The CDR3 loop is CASSPTTRSSYEQYF. CDR3 coding DNA: TGTGCCAGCAGTCCCACCACCCGGAGCTCCTACGAGCAGTACTTC. The chain carries TRBV7-2 and TRBJ2-7; D gene uncertain. The CDR3 loop spans 15 amino acids. V lost 6 bases, J lost 0 bases, and 15 bases lay in between. The V gene's germline CDR1 is SGHTA and CDR2 FQGNSA.

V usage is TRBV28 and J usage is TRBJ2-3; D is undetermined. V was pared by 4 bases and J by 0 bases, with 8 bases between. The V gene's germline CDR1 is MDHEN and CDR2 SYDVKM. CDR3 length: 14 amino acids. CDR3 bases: TGTGCCAGCAGTTCCCCTTATAGCACAGATACGCAGTATTTT. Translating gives CASSSPYSTDTQYF.

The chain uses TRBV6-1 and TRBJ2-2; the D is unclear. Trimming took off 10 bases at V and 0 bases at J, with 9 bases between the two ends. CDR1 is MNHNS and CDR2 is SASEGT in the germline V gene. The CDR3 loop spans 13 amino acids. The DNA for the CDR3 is TGTGCCATCAATTGGTCGAACACCGGGGAGCTGTTTTTT. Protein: CAINWSNTGELFF.